The 32 T cell receptor beta chains below all came from one sample that was sequenced in a study of molecular identifiers for immune sequencing clone quantification (dated by TCRdb to the late 2010s). Libraries were made using PCR. The sequencing machine was an Illumina HiSeq 4000. TCRdb took the public reads, trimmed them with fastp at Q25, ran MiXCR for clone calling and kept in-frame beta chains. One record per CDR3 amino acid sequence lists the most common genes and DNA. The sample includes around 86,000 distinct CDR3 sequences, with under 20% observed a single time. The top ten clonotypes cover roughly 0.8% of the sample. The sequenced sample consisted of naive CD8+ T cells from blood, with Jurkat cell RNA spiked in. Reading the label with the study, this specimen's cell subset or site is: FACS-sorted CD8+CD4-CCR7+CD45RA+ naive T cells. All receptors derive from a human donor in good health. Some libraries in this study had Jurkat cell RNA spiked in.

This clonotype has ten or more counts. The chain is built from TRBV10-3 and TRBJ2-7; D remains ambiguous. CDR1 is ENHRY and CDR2 is SYGVKD in the germline V gene. The CDR3 has 12 amino acids. The germline V and J ends were trimmed by 3 bases and 3 bases, with 6 bases remaining between them. The CDR3 spells CAISERSYEQYF. CDR3 in DNA: TGTGCCATCAGTGAACGTAGCTACGAGCAGTACTTC.

This clonotype was seen many times. The rearrangement links TRBV5-4 to TRBJ1-3; 7 bases map to TRBD1. CDR3 length: 18 amino acids. CDR1 is SGHNT and CDR2 is YYREEE in the germline V gene (reference sequence). The junction had 13 bases not matched to a gene; V was cut back by 4 bases and J by 0 bases. DNA for the CDR3: TGTGCCAGCAGCACCGGGACAGTTACTGCAAGCTCTGGAAACACCATATATTTT. Protein: CASSTGTVTASSGNTIYF.

As concerns this clonotype: A much larger clone is a single base away; this may be a read error. The chain carries TRBV6-5 and TRBJ2-1; unclear D gene. Germline V gene data show CDR1 as MNHEY and CDR2 as SVGAGI. The CDR3 loop spans 17 amino acids. For the CDR3, the DNA is TGTGCCGGCAGCCAAGATCCAGGACGCAGCTCCTACAATGAGCAGTTCTTC. This sequence encodes CAGSQDPGRSSYNEQFF.

This clonotype was detected many times. The chain links TRBV11-2 to TRBJ2-7, with D unresolved. The V and J ends lost 5 bases and 3 bases respectively, with 5 bases between them. Germline V gives CDR1 SGHAT, CDR2 FQNNGV. The CDR3 is 11 amino acids. The CDR3 DNA reads as TGTGCCAGCAGCATCGACTACGAGCAGTACTTC. Its protein product is CASSIDYEQYF.

Concerning this clonotype: A much bigger clone sits one base away, suggesting this may be a read error. This chain joins TRBV7-6 and TRBJ2-6; D uncertain. CDR1 and CDR2 (germline): SGHVS, FNYEAQ. The CDR3 loop spans 15 amino acids. The DNA of the CDR3 is TGTGCCAGCAGCTTAGAGCTGCGCCGGGCCTACGTCCTGACTTTC. Its protein is CASSLELRRAYVLTF.

This clonotype was counted at least ten times. The chain joins TRBV4-3 to TRBJ2-2, with D perhaps being TRBD1 or TRBD2 (5 bases each). Germline CDR1 and CDR2: LGHNA and YSLEER. This CDR3 has 18 residues. V gave up 4 bases and J gave up 0 bases, with 18 bases separating them. The CDR3 loop is CASSPNAGTRANTGELFF. The CDR3 coding sequence is TGCGCCAGCAGCCCGAACGCCGGGACGCGCGCGAACACCGGGGAGCTGTTTTTT.

This clonotype was observed at least ten times. V usage is TRBV5-4 and J usage is TRBJ2-7; D gene uncertain. This CDR3 has 13 amino acids. Germline CDR1 SGHNT, CDR2 YYREEE (reference sequence). Trimming pared 0 bases from V and 3 bases from J, leaving 7 bases between. The CDR3 region has the DNA TGTGCCAGCAGCTTGGGGTCGAACTACGAGCAGTACTTC. This sequence encodes CASSLGSNYEQYF.

This clonotype was picked up many times. The chain employs TRBV12-3 or TRBV12-4 and TRBJ2-3; D may correspond to TRBD1 or TRBD2 (5 bases each). The CDR3 covers 14 residues. Trimming stripped 6 bases from V and 1 base from J, with 11 bases between. The CDR3 region is CASSGDLRTDTQYF. As DNA, the CDR3 is TGTGCCAGCAGCGGGGACCTACGCACAGATACGCAGTATTTT.

On this clonotype itself: A read error may explain this, as a much larger clone is one base away. V is TRBV30 and J is TRBJ1-1; D is undetermined. The germline CDR1 and CDR2 sequences are GTSNPN and SVGIG (reference sequence). The length of the CDR3 is 10 residues. The CDR3 DNA follows: TGTGTCTGGAGAGGCACTGAAGCTTTCTTT. Translating it yields CVWRGTEAFF.

Many counts were recorded for this clonotype. The V call is TRBV29-1, the J call TRBJ1-2; TRBD1 might be the D (5 bases). The germline V gene encodes CDR1 SQVTM and CDR2 ANQGSEA. The CDR3 consists of 18 residues. The ends were cut back, 6 bases at V and 3 bases at J, with 29 bases in the middle. The chain's CDR3 is CSVEVGDLTRNRDYGYTF. The CDR3 region has the DNA TGCAGCGTAGAGGTAGGGGACCTAACCCGGAATCGAGACTATGGCTACACCTTC.

This chain uses TRBV24-1 with TRBJ2-3, with unresolved D. Germline CDR1 and CDR2: KGHDR and SFDVKD. CDR3 size: 15 residues. V was cut by 4 bases and J by 6 bases, with 16 bases left in between. The CDR3 DNA sequence: TGTGCCACCAGTGACCCCGGAATAGCCAGGGATACGCAGTATTTT. This sequence encodes CATSDPGIARDTQYF.

This clonotype has a count of ten or more. The gene calls are TRBV7-2 and TRBJ1-2; TRBD1 might be the D (6 bases). Trimming removed 4 bases from V and 4 bases from J, with 16 bases in between. Germline CDR1 reads SGHTA; CDR2 reads FQGNSA. The CDR3 runs to 15 residues. The CDR3 nucleotides read TGTGCCAGCAGCTCGGACAGAATGCCCATCTATGGCTACACCTTC. Amino acids: CASSSDRMPIYGYTF.

In its sample, this clonotype was seen many times. This rearrangement joins TRBV4-3 to TRBJ2-1; D not resolved. The germline V gene has CDR1 LGHNA and CDR2 YSLEER. Trimming took 9 bases from V and 3 from J, leaving 9 bases between them. The CDR3 loop spans 12 amino acids. The CDR3 reads CASRNFYNEQFF. As DNA, the CDR3 is TGCGCCAGTAGGAACTTCTACAATGAGCAGTTCTTC.

As for this clonotype: One end of the junction does not line up with germline, which may come from a read error. The genes are TRBV6-5 and TRBJ2-1, with D possibly matching TRBD2 (6 bases). CDR1 and CDR2 from the germline V gene are MNHEY and SVGAGI. The CDR3 loop spans 15 amino acids. CDR3 protein: CANSYSSDPYNVQFF. The CDR3 coding sequence is TGTGCCAACAGTTACTCTAGCGACCCCTACAATGTGCAGTTCTTC.

This clonotype has ten or more counts. The rearrangement uses TRBV7-9 and TRBJ2-2, with D perhaps assigned TRBD1 or TRBD2 (5 bases each). CDR3 length: 15 amino acids. Trimming took 3 bases from V and 8 from J, leaving 16 bases between them. The germline CDR1 and CDR2 sequences are SEHNR and FQNEAQ (reference sequence). CDR3 nucleotide sequence: TGTGCCAGCAGCTTCCACGGGACGTCTCCGGGGGAGCTGTTTTTT. Translating gives CASSFHGTSPGELFF.

As concerns this clonotype: With a much larger clone just one base away, this may be a read error. The rearrangement uses TRBV4-3 and TRBJ1-3; tentative D call: TRBD1 (5 bases). Germline-derived CDR1 and CDR2 are LGHNA and YSLEER. This CDR3 is built from 17 residues. The chain's CDR3 is CAGSQDRIGTLGNTIYF. The CDR3 nucleotides read TGCGCCGGCAGCCAAGATCGGATCGGGACCCTTGGAAACACCATATATTTT.

This clonotype was picked up a small number of times. The rearrangement uses TRBV13 and TRBJ2-3, with D hard to call. The CDR3 extends over 17 amino acids. Trimming shortened V by 2 bases and J by 0 bases, and 15 bases separated the two germline ends. CDR1 PRHDT and CDR2 FYEKMQ come from the germline V gene (reference sequence). The CDR3 DNA reads TGTGCCAGCAGCTTATCTCTCGGTAGTTCTAGCACAGATACGCAGTATTTT. Translated: CASSLSLGSSSTDTQYF.

This clonotype was observed many times. This likely comes from a read error, as the CDR3 has no conserved phenylalanine or tryptophan at its end. This chain connects TRBV19 to TRBJ1-1, with 10 bases fitting TRBD1. Germline values: CDR1 LNHDA, CDR2 SQIVND (reference sequence). J lost 6 bases, V lost 3 bases, and 4 bases had no gene match. The CDR3 has 14 residues. The CDR3 sequence: CASSMTGGASEAFL. The DNA for the CDR3 is TGTGCCAGTAGTATGACAGGGGGCGCGTCTGAAGCTTTCCTT.

This clonotype was picked up many times. The chain recombines TRBV12-3 or TRBV12-4 with TRBJ2-3, with 13 bases fitting TRBD2. The CDR3 is 14 amino acids. Trimming removed 10 bases from V and 3 bases from J; junction bases left unmatched: 4. CDR3 residues: CATLTSGRTDTQYF. The CDR3 coding sequence is TGTGCCACCCTGACTAGCGGGAGGACAGATACGCAGTATTTT.

This clonotype was picked up many times. V is TRBV14 and J is TRBJ1-5; D is unresolved. Germline values: CDR1 SGHDN, CDR2 FVKESK. The V and J ends lost 3 bases and 7 bases respectively, with 7 bases between them. The CDR3 is 12 amino acids. The CDR3 region is CASSHGSQPQHF. The CDR3 bases are TGTGCCAGCAGCCACGGATCACAGCCCCAGCATTTT.

Concerning this clonotype: Given a much more abundant clone one base away, this may be a read error. V usage is TRBV19 and J usage is TRBJ2-7; 10 bases map to TRBD2. The CDR3 runs 16 residues. Germline CDR1 LNHDA, CDR2 SQIVND (reference sequence). Trimming cost V 5 bases and J 2 bases; bases outside gene matches: 9. The DNA for the CDR3 is TGTGCCAGTAGTCTCCACATAGCGGGGGGCCCCTACGAGCAGTACTTC. Translated, it gives CASSLHIAGGPYEQYF.

This clonotype has just a few counts. Just one base apart from a much larger clone, this may be a read error. The J gene is TRBJ1-4, the V gene TRBV23-1, with D possibly matching TRBD1 (6 bases). TRBV23-1 is reported as an ORF; its role is uncertain. V dropped 7 bases and J dropped 7 bases, with 19 bases sitting between them. The CDR3 runs 15 residues. The CDR3 is CASNPNDRSFEKLFF. The CDR3 bases are TGCGCCAGCAATCCCAACGACAGGAGCTTTGAAAAACTGTTTTTT.

This chain uses TRBV6-6 with TRBJ2-4; TRBD1 agrees at 11 bases. Germline CDR1 is MNHNY and CDR2 is SVGAGI (reference sequence). This CDR3 has 16 residues. Trimming at V came to 2 bases and at J to 12 bases, leaving 12 bases not matched to a gene. CDR3 nucleotide sequence: TGTGCCAGCAGTTACGTGGGACAGGGGGGGCAGGAGGGTCAGTACTTC. This sequence encodes CASSYVGQGGQEGQYF.

This clonotype appeared many times. The chain joins TRBV4-2 to TRBJ2-3, with 9 bases lining up with TRBD1. Germline loops: CDR1 LGHNA, CDR2 YNFKEQ. The CDR3 sequence is 14 residues long. Trimming removed 4 bases from V and 7 bases from J; junction bases left unmatched: 6. CDR3 in DNA: TGTGCCAGCAGCCCCGGGACAGGGTTACATACGCAGTATTTT. Translating gives CASSPGTGLHTQYF.

This clonotype appeared many times. This sequence joins TRBV11-2 and TRBJ2-5; TRBD2 aligns across 11 bases. Germline-derived CDR1 and CDR2 are SGHAT and FQNNGV. V gave up 5 bases and J gave up 7 bases; unmatched junction bases: 9. This CDR3 has 15 amino acids. The CDR3 protein is CASSHLAGGKGTQYF. The CDR3 DNA follows: TGTGCCAGCAGCCATTTAGCGGGAGGGAAGGGGACCCAGTACTTC. The full variable domain, its missing parts supplied by reference TRBV11-2 and TRBJ2-5, is EAGVAQSPRYKIIEKRQSVAFWCNPISGHATLYWYQQILGQGPKLLIQFQNNGVVDDSQLPKDRFSAERLKGVDSTLKIQPAKLEDSAVYLCASSHLAGGKGTQYFGPGTRLLVL.

This clonotype came up many times. The chain has TRBV19 and TRBJ2-6; 7 bases agree with TRBD1. The CDR3 totals 16 residues. Looked up from germline, CDR1 is LNHDA and CDR2 is SQIVND (reference sequence). The trim removed 5 bases at V and 0 bases at J, leaving 4 bases unmatched. The CDR3 spells CASSWGQSSGANVLTF. The CDR3 coding sequence is TGTGCCAGTAGTTGGGGACAGAGCTCTGGGGCCAACGTCCTGACTTTC.

At least ten counts were recorded for this clonotype. This chain joins TRBV19 and TRBJ2-1; 11 nucleotides match TRBD2. Germline loops: CDR1 LNHDA, CDR2 SQIVND (reference sequence). The CDR3 length is 13 residues. V gave up 7 bases and J gave up 7 bases; unmatched junction bases: 3. Here the CDR3 DNA reads TGTGCCAGTACCCGACTAGCGGGAAATGAGCAGTTCTTC. This encodes CASTRLAGNEQFF.

This clonotype was counted ten times or more. J is TRBJ1-1 and V is TRBV7-6; a possible D gene is TRBD1 (6 bases). The CDR3 runs 15 residues. V gave up 6 bases and J gave up 1 base, with 15 bases separating them. The germline V gene has CDR1 SGHVS and CDR2 FNYEAQ. The DNA for the CDR3 is TGTGCCAGCAGTTCTCCTCAGGGGAGGAACACTGAAGCTTTCTTT. Translated: CASSSPQGRNTEAFF.

J is TRBJ2-1 and V is TRBV12-3 or TRBV12-4; D is possibly TRBD1 (6 bases). The V end lost 8 bases, the J end lost 9 bases, and 17 bases lay between the germline ends. CDR3 length: 13 residues. CDR3 coding DNA: TGTGCCAGCGGGGGCCCCAACTATGCTGAGCAGTTCTTC. Translating it yields CASGGPNYAEQFF.

A few counts support this clonotype. The chain couples TRBV6-1 to TRBJ2-1; 7 nucleotides match TRBD2. Looked up from germline, CDR1 is MNHNS and CDR2 is SASEGT. The CDR3 extends over 15 amino acids. Unmatched junction bases numbered 2, after V lost 2 bases and J lost 1 base. CDR3 protein: CASSETSASYNEQFF. The DNA for the CDR3 is TGTGCCAGCAGTGAAACTAGCGCGTCCTACAATGAGCAGTTCTTC.

The chain joins TRBV6-4 to TRBJ2-1; D could derive from TRBD1 or TRBD2 (6 bases each). Germline V gives CDR1 MRHNA, CDR2 SNTAGT. CDR3 length: 16 residues. Trimming took 1 base from V and 8 from J, leaving 18 bases between them. CDR3 sequence: CASSDYEGPGADEQFF. The CDR3 bases are TGTGCCAGCAGTGACTACGAGGGTCCGGGGGCCGATGAGCAGTTCTTC.

At least ten counts were recorded for this clonotype. V gene TRBV13 combines with J gene TRBJ1-1; D is unresolved. Trimming took off 4 bases at V and 7 bases at J, with 19 bases between the two ends. Germline V CDR1 and CDR2: PRHDT, FYEKMQ (reference sequence). This CDR3 comprises 15 residues. DNA for the CDR3: TGTGCCAGCAGCTCGGGCACCCCGAAACGAGATGAAGCTTTCTTT. Amino acid sequence: CASSSGTPKRDEAFF.